Detailed here is one T cell receptor beta chain. The target antigen is unknown. This sample is drawn from a study of cytomegalovirus exposure and HLA in healthy donors. Whole-study results and caveats: The authors enumerated roughly 180 TCR beta chains as linked to cytomegalovirus.

The CDR3 runs to 16 residues. With 4 bases clipped from V and 0 bases from J, the junction kept 5 bases outside the gene matches. The germline V gene has CDR1 SGHNT and CDR2 YENEEA. Here immunoSEQ multiplex PCR was the method, and the copy in TCRdb shows in-frame clones only, minus some. The data show 180,000 or so clones, 86% seen once. The rearrangement joins TRBV11-3 to TRBJ2-1; the match to TRBD1 covers 8 bases. The clonotype comes from a man aged 30 to 45 in good health and CMV-seropositive. Sample: PBMCs. CDR3 loop: CASSWGQVSSYNEQFF. The CDR3 DNA reads as TGTGCCAGCAGCTGGGGACAGGTGAGCTCCTACAATGAGCAGTTCTTC.